This T cell receptor beta chain was obtained from a study of blood T cells in healthy people across ages. Using a J-beta primer mix together with a sample-barcoded 5' primer, a second PCR was run for roughly 6 to 12 cycles. Tags on each cDNA molecule came from a template-switch adaptor with 12 random nucleotides. In TCRdb, the 5' RACE reads were re-called with MiXCR into one record per CDR3 protein. Found here are roughly 1,300,000 distinct CDR3 sequences, approximately 60% of them singletons; the top ten hold 6.5% to 8.5%. V was pared by 11 bases and J by 4 bases, with 11 bases between. This CDR3 has 12 residues. Germline CDR1 is SNHLY and CDR2 is FYNNEI.

The rearrangement links TRBV2 to TRBJ2-2; the D is unclear. This TCR came from a young man in good health. Sequencing was carried out using blood. The CDR3 sequence: CAPAKVTGELFF. As DNA, the CDR3 is TGTGCCCCCGCGAAGGTCACCGGGGAGCTGTTTTTT.